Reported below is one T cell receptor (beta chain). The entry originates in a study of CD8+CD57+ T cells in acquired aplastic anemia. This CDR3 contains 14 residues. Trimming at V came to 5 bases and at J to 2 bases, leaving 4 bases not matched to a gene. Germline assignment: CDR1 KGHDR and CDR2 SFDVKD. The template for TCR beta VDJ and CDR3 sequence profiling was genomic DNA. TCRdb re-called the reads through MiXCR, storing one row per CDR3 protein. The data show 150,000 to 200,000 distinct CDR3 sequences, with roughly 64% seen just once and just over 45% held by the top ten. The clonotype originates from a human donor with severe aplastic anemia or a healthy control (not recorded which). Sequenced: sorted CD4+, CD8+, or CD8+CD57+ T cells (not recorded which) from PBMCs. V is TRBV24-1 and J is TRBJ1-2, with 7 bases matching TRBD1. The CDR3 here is CATSATGTNYGYTF. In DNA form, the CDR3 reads TGTGCCACCAGTGCGACAGGGACAAACTATGGCTACACCTTC.